This passage covers 7 T cell receptor beta chains from one sample sequenced in a study of tumor-infiltrating lymphocytes in primary liver carcinoma (dated by TCRdb to the late 2010s). TCRdb records Illumina HiSeq 2500 as the sequencer. Starting from approximately 500 ng total RNA, TCRbeta-specific cDNA was produced by reverse transcription with a constant-region primer and ProtoScript II reverse transcriptase. Three nested multiplex PCR rounds, following a slightly modified ARM-PCR procedure, were used to build the TCRbeta libraries. Each of the first two PCR rounds ran for approximately 10 cycles using multiplex TRBV1-TRBV30 forward primers together with a Cbeta reverse primer. In TCRdb, the public reads were trimmed at Q25 with fastp and aligned with MiXCR, with productive beta chains retained. Rows merge per CDR3 protein into single entries with the most common DNA and genes. The sample profile shows fewer than 350,000 distinct CDR3 sequences; 55% to 65% of them were found once. The ten largest clones represent more than 8.5% of the sample.

TRIzol reagent was used to extract blood RNA from unsorted whole blood, while the DNeasy Blood & Tissue kit provided the germline DNA. The sample comprised peripheral blood. These receptor sequences come from a man aged 40-49 years with primary liver carcinoma and hepatitis B virus infection.

Note on this clonotype: This may be a read error, as it is one base from a much larger clone. The rearrangement links TRBV4-2 to TRBJ2-7; 7 bases are a match to TRBD2. The CDR3 has 15 residues. Germline CDR1 is LGHNA and CDR2 is YNFKEQ. CDR3 DNA: TGTTCCAGCAGCCAAGATGCGGGAGTAAGCTACGAGCAGTACTTC. Encoded protein: CSSSQDAGVSYEQYF.

Many counts were recorded for this clonotype. The chain recombines TRBV6-2 or TRBV6-3 with TRBJ2-1; tentative D call: TRBD2 (6 bases). Between the trimmed V and J ends, which lost 5 bases and 5 bases, there was a span of 13 bases. The germline V gene has CDR1 MNHEY and CDR2 SVGEGT. The CDR3 consists of 14 residues. CDR3 nucleotides: TGTGCCAGCAGTGACGGGCGGGGTCACAATGAGCAGTTCTTC. Translation: CASSDGRGHNEQFF.

This clonotype was picked up many times. This chain joins TRBV4-1 and TRBJ2-1, with 7 bases fitting TRBD2. V shed 0 bases and J 3 bases; nucleotides not matched to a gene: 5. Per the germline V gene, CDR1 is MGHRA and CDR2 is YSYEKL. This CDR3 has 16 amino acids. The CDR3 loop is CASSQDRVAGYNEQFF. Here the CDR3 DNA reads TGCGCCAGCAGCCAAGATAGAGTAGCGGGCTACAATGAGCAGTTCTTC.

V gene TRBV11-2 combines with J gene TRBJ2-2; weak D call: TRBD2 (5 bases). V was cut by 7 bases and J by 0 bases, with 15 bases left in between. The CDR3 is 16 residues long. Per the germline V gene, CDR1 is SGHAT and CDR2 is FQNNGV. The CDR3 bases are TGTGCCAGCAACGCCAAGCGGCTAACGAACACCGGGGAGCTGTTTTTT. Its protein product is CASNAKRLTNTGELFF.

This clonotype was recorded at least ten times. The CDR3 nucleotides are TGTGCCAGCAGTCATAGGGGACAGTACACCGGGGAGCTGTTTTTT. Translation gives CASSHRGQYTGELFF. The chain is built from TRBV6-5 and TRBJ2-2; 7 bases are a match to TRBD1. The CDR3 length is 15 residues. In germline, CDR1 is MNHEY, CDR2 SVGAGI. V dropped 5 bases and J dropped 3; count of bases not matched to a gene: 6.

To note about this clonotype: A junction end diverges from the germline sequence, so it may reflect a read error. The chain is built from TRBV12-3 or TRBV12-4 and TRBJ2-7, with D tentatively TRBD2 (6 bases). The CDR3 spans 19 residues. The CDR3 spells CATSRQKPSYGRPSAEQYF. The CDR3, as DNA: TGTGCCACCAGTAGACAGAAACCGAGTTATGGGAGGCCGTCCGCCGAGCAGTACTTC.

This clonotype was seen many times. The V and J genes are TRBV29-1 and TRBJ1-2; D is possibly TRBD1 (6 bases). With 5 bases removed from V and 8 bases from J, the gap between germline ends came to 12 bases. The length of the CDR3 is 11 residues. In germline, CDR1 is SQVTM, CDR2 ANQGSEA. DNA of the CDR3: TGCAGCGTTAAATCAGGGGACGGCTACACCTTC. Translating it yields CSVKSGDGYTF.